The 13 T cell receptor beta chains listed next were all sequenced from one sample in a study of shared clonotypes between healthy human individuals. Cells designated naive CD8 were CD45RO-negative and were positively selected for CCR7, with terminally differentiated effector memory CD45RA+ cells excluded. Sequenced by immunoSEQ multiplex PCR; TCRdb stores in-frame clones only, minus some. Of about 2 million clones listed, about 95% are singletons. Material: naive CD8+ T cells sorted from blood. These receptors all stem from a young man in good health.

The chain joins TRBV5-6 to TRBJ2-5, with 11 bases identical to TRBD1. CDR1 and CDR2 (germline): SGHDT, YYEEEE. The CDR3 contains 15 residues. After removal of 4 bases from V and 2 bases from J, the junction contained 4 bases not matched to a gene. In DNA form, the CDR3 reads TGTGCCAGCAGCGACGGGACAGGGGGGCAAGAGACCCAGTACTTC. Protein product: CASSDGTGGQETQYF.

The V call is TRBV25-1, the J call TRBJ1-4, with 9 bases lining up with TRBD1. Germline V gene sequence: CDR1 MGHDK, CDR2 SYGVNS. J was trimmed by 8 bases and V by 4 bases; bases with no gene match: 11. There are 16 residues in the CDR3. CDR3 loop: CASSGDLRDREEKLFF. The CDR3 nucleotides read TGTGCCAGCAGTGGGGACCTCCGGGACAGGGAAGAAAAACTGTTTTTT. Together with reference TRBV25-1 and TRBJ1-4, the CDR3 gives the full variable domain: EADIYQTPRYLVIGTGKKITLECSQTMGHDKMYWYQQDPGMELHLIHYSYGVNSTEKGDLSSESTVSRIRTEHFPLTLESARPSHTSQYLCASSGDLRDREEKLFFGSGTQLSVL.

This clone appeared once. The chain recombines TRBV5-6 with TRBJ2-1; no firm D call. The V end lost 0 bases, the J end lost 10 bases, and 8 bases lay between the germline ends. The CDR3 sequence is 12 residues long. Germline-derived CDR1 and CDR2 are SGHDT and YYEEEE. The CDR3 DNA reads as TGTGCCAGCAGCTTGGTAGCTTTGGAGCAGTTCTTC. Its translation is CASSLVALEQFF.

The chain has TRBV29-1 and TRBJ2-1, with unresolved D. CDR1 SQVTM and CDR2 ANQGSEA come from the germline V gene. CDR3 size: 14 residues. Trimming took off 0 bases at V and 1 base at J, with 7 bases between the two ends. The CDR3 loop reads CSVEDLTSYNEQFF. The CDR3 DNA follows: TGCAGCGTTGAAGATCTCACGTCCTACAATGAGCAGTTCTTC.

The rearrangement uses TRBV4-2 and TRBJ2-7; no clear D gene. The germline CDR1 and CDR2 sequences are LGHNA and YNFKEQ. This CDR3 is built from 16 residues. V gave up 0 bases and J gave up 3 bases, with 15 bases separating them. The CDR3, as DNA: TGTGCCAGCAGCCAAGAAGGCGGCAGGCAAATCTACGAGCAGTACTTC. This translates into CASSQEGGRQIYEQYF.

V is TRBV6-5 and J is TRBJ2-1, with 9 bases identical to TRBD1. Trimming cost V 5 bases and J 6 bases; bases outside gene matches: 5. The CDR3 runs to 14 residues. Germline loops: CDR1 MNHEY, CDR2 SVGAGI. CDR3 DNA sequence: TGTGCCAGCAGTCCACAGGGGGCATTCAATGAGCAGTTCTTC. Its translation: CASSPQGAFNEQFF.

This chain links TRBV9 with TRBJ2-1; D is possibly TRBD2 (5 bases). The V end lost 1 base, the J end lost 9 bases, and 17 bases lay between the germline ends. The CDR3 has 15 amino acids. Germline lookup yields CDR1 SGDLS and CDR2 YYNGEE. Written as DNA, the CDR3 is TGTGCCAGCAGCGTATTGGGCCTAGCTGGGAGTGAGCAGTTCTTC. This sequence encodes CASSVLGLAGSEQFF. Filled out from reference TRBV9 and TRBJ2-1, the complete variable domain reads DSGVTQTPKHLITATGQRVTLRCSPRSGDLSVYWYQQSLDQGLQFLIQYYNGEERAKGNILERFSAQQFPDLHSELNLSSLELGDSALYFCASSVLGLAGSEQFFGPGTRLTVL.

The gene calls are TRBV27 and TRBJ2-1; D gene uncertain. Germline V gives CDR1 MNHEY, CDR2 SMNVEV (reference sequence). The CDR3 extends over 15 amino acids. The V and J ends lost 5 bases and 5 bases respectively, with 16 bases between them. CDR3 bases: TGTGCCAGCAGTCCCCAGCCATCTGGAGACAATGAGCAGTTCTTC. Translated: CASSPQPSGDNEQFF.

The V call is TRBV11-2, the J call TRBJ2-7; tentative D call: TRBD1 (5 bases). V was clipped by 1 base and J by 2 bases, with 12 bases between them. Germline-derived CDR1 and CDR2 are SGHAT and FQNNGV. The CDR3 extends over 15 amino acids. The CDR3: CASSLGQGNTYEQYF. The CDR3 DNA is TGTGCCAGCAGCTTAGGCCAGGGAAATACCTACGAGCAGTACTTC.

In this sample, this clone turned up once. The J gene is TRBJ2-5, the V gene TRBV7-9; 12 positions match TRBD2. The V and J ends lost 4 bases and 2 bases, in that order; junction bases with no gene match: 8. The CDR3 is made up of 17 amino acids. Per germline, CDR1 SEHNR and CDR2 FQNEAQ (reference sequence). CDR3 sequence (DNA): TGTGCCAGCAGCTCTCGCCCCGGACTAGCGGGGCAAGAGACCCAGTACTTC. It is translated as CASSSRPGLAGQETQYF.

This chain connects TRBV6-5 to TRBJ2-6, with a weak D call TRBD1 (5 bases). Germline-derived CDR1 and CDR2 are MNHEY and SVGAGI. V lost 4 bases and J lost 4, with 14 bases in between. CDR3 length equals 16 residues. The CDR3 coding sequence is TGTGCCAGCAGTTCTCAGGGTCCTATCGGGGCCAACGTCCTGACTTTC. It specifies CASSSQGPIGANVLTF.

The chain links TRBV9 to TRBJ2-1; no clear D gene. V lost 0 bases, J lost 0 bases, and 4 bases lay in between. Germline CDR1 is SGDLS and CDR2 is YYNGEE. The length of the CDR3 is 14 residues. The CDR3 sequence is CASSVVGSYNEQFF. The CDR3 nucleotides are TGTGCCAGCAGCGTAGTAGGCTCCTACAATGAGCAGTTCTTC.

This rearrangement joins TRBV4-3 to TRBJ2-7; D unclear. The V end was cut by 0 bases, the J end by 1 base, with 10 bases between. From germline, CDR1 is LGHNA and CDR2 YSLEER. The CDR3 runs 15 residues. The chain's CDR3 is CASSQEGNGSYEQYF. DNA for the CDR3: TGCGCCAGCAGCCAAGAAGGTAATGGGTCCTACGAGCAGTACTTC.